The TCR beta chain under discussion was sequenced for a study of shared clonotypes between healthy human individuals. On this clone: Antigen: not known.

Trimming took off 7 bases at V and 7 bases at J, with 11 bases between the two ends. Germline loops: CDR1 MNHNS, CDR2 SASEGT. The CDR3 is 13 residues long. Both subsets, CD45RA+ naive and CD45RA-negative memory, were split from the CD4+ cells. Study observations and caveats: The small donor group covered limited genetic and exposure diversity.

The assay was run at deep level. TCRdb's copy holds only in-frame clones and misses some; the assay was immunoSEQ multiplex PCR. This sample has some 980,000 clones, with less than 85% found just once. This clonotype was sampled from a man aged 18-30 years in good health. Material: memory CD4+ T cells sorted from blood. Specified subset: CD45RA-negative fraction. The V call is TRBV6-1, the J call TRBJ1-6, with D tentatively TRBD1 (5 bases). The CDR3 loop reads CASIPQGNSPLHF. The CDR3 DNA follows: TGTGCCAGCATTCCCCAGGGAAATTCACCCCTCCACTTT.